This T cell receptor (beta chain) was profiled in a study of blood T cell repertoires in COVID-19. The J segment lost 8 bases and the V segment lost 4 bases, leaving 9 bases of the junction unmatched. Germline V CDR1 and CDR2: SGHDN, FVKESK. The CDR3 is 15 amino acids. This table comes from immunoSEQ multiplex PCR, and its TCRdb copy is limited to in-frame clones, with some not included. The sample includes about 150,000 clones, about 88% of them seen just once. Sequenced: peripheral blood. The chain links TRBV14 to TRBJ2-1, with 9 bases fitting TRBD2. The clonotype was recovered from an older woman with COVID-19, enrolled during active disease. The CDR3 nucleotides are TGTGCCAGCAGCCGCCTAGCGGGGTCCTTGTATGAGCAGTTCTTC. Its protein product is CASSRLAGSLYEQFF.